These 25 T cell receptor beta chains were sequenced from one sample in a study of blood T cell repertoires in COVID-19. Sequencing was performed with immunoSEQ multiplex PCR; in TCRdb, only in-frame clones are kept and a portion is missing. The table records roughly 260,000 clones, approximately 86% of them present only once. Sequenced sample: PBMCs or T cells enriched from blood (not recorded which). Receptor source: a woman aged 18-35 years who had recovered from COVID-19.

The chain links TRBV5-1 to TRBJ1-1, with 9 bases lining up with TRBD1. The germline V gene has CDR1 SGHRS and CDR2 YFSETQ. Losses at the gene ends were 4 bases for V and 6 bases for J; bases not matched to a gene: 4. This CDR3 has 13 residues. CDR3 in DNA: TGCGCCAGCAGCGTAAACAGGGGGCCTGAAGCTTTCTTT. Translation: CASSVNRGPEAFF.

This clone occurred once. The CDR3 DNA follows: TGTGCCAGCAGCGAGGGAGTCGGCTACGAGCAGTACTTC. This sequence encodes CASSEGVGYEQYF. This chain joins TRBV7-2 and TRBJ2-7, with TRBD2 as a possible D gene (5 bases). The CDR3 totals 13 residues. CDR1 is SGHTA, CDR2 FQGNSA, per germline. Trimming took 5 bases from V and 3 from J, leaving 11 bases between them.

The chain recombines TRBV7-9 with TRBJ1-1; D is perhaps TRBD1 (6 bases). The CDR3 runs 14 residues. The germline V and J ends were trimmed by 5 bases and 3 bases, with 13 bases remaining between them. Germline CDR1 and CDR2: SEHNR and FQNEAQ (reference sequence). CDR3 DNA sequence: TGTGCCAGCAGCCACCCAGGGGCCGACACTGAAGCTTTCTTT. Amino acid sequence: CASSHPGADTEAFF.

This chain joins TRBV30 and TRBJ1-1; 7 nucleotides line up with TRBD1. CDR1 is GTSNPN, CDR2 SVGIG, per germline (reference sequence). This CDR3 is built from 13 residues. V dropped 4 bases and J dropped 5; count of bases not matched to a gene: 7. This CDR3 reads CAWNTGVGTEAFF. The CDR3 coding sequence is TGTGCCTGGAATACAGGGGTGGGGACTGAAGCTTTCTTT. Full variable domain (rest looked up from reference TRBV30 and TRBJ1-1): SQTIHQWPATLVQPVGSPLSLECTVEGTSNPNLYWYRQAAGRGLQLLFYSVGIGQISSEVPQNLSASRPQDRQFILSSKKLLLSDSGFYLCAWNTGVGTEAFFGQGTRLTVV.

The chain is built from TRBV5-4 and TRBJ1-3; D is unresolved. From germline, CDR1 is SGHNT and CDR2 YYREEE (reference sequence). CDR3 size: 17 residues. V was trimmed by 0 bases and J by 4 bases, leaving 17 bases between them. The CDR3 region is CASSLGGGGLGGNTIYF. The CDR3 region has the DNA TGTGCCAGCAGCTTGGGTGGAGGAGGACTGGGAGGAAACACCATATATTTT.

The chain is built from TRBV30 and TRBJ1-2; tentatively, D is TRBD1 (6 bases). There are 15 residues in the CDR3. Trimming pared 1 base from V and 2 bases from J, leaving 14 bases between. Per germline, CDR1 GTSNPN and CDR2 SVGIG (reference sequence). The CDR3 DNA reads TGTGCCTGGAGTGAAGGACAGCACTTCAACTATGGCTACACCTTC. It encodes CAWSEGQHFNYGYTF. Using reference TRBV30 and TRBJ1-2 for the parts outside the CDR3, the full variable domain is SQTIHQWPATLVQPVGSPLSLECTVEGTSNPNLYWYRQAAGRGLQLLFYSVGIGQISSEVPQNLSASRPQDRQFILSSKKLLLSDSGFYLCAWSEGQHFNYGYTFGSGTRLTVV.

V usage is TRBV7-9 and J usage is TRBJ1-1; no clear D gene. The length of the CDR3 is 11 residues. Germline loops: CDR1 SEHNR, CDR2 FQNEAQ (reference sequence). Trimming shortened V by 3 bases and J by 7 bases, and 6 bases separated the two germline ends. CDR3 sequence reads: CASSFVDEAFF. The CDR3 coding sequence is TGTGCCAGCAGCTTCGTAGATGAAGCTTTCTTT. Variable domain in full (rest from reference TRBV7-9 and TRBJ1-1): DTGVSQNPRHKITKRGQNVTFRCDPISEHNRLYWYRQTLGQGPEFLTYFQNEAQLEKSRLLSDRFSAERPKGSFSTLEIQRTEQGDSAMYLCASSFVDEAFFGQGTRLTVV.

V is TRBV2 and J is TRBJ2-3; 7 positions match TRBD2. Germline V lookup: CDR1 SNHLY, CDR2 FYNNEI. This CDR3 is built from 14 residues. Trimming cost V 7 bases and J 0 bases; bases outside gene matches: 4. CDR3 DNA sequence: TGTGCCAGCAAAGCGGGACTCAGCACAGATACGCAGTATTTT. Encoded protein: CASKAGLSTDTQYF.

This chain joins TRBV2 and TRBJ2-1; 13 bases match TRBD2. The germline gives CDR1 SNHLY, CDR2 FYNNEI. This CDR3 has 16 residues. J gave up 9 bases and V 5 bases, and 10 bases lay outside the gene matches. CDR3 loop: CASSPGTSGIRLEQFF. CDR3 bases: TGTGCCAGCAGTCCCGGGACTAGCGGGATTCGGCTTGAGCAGTTCTTC.

The gene calls are TRBV6-2 or TRBV6-3 and TRBJ2-7, with 7 bases fitting TRBD1. V was clipped by 6 bases and J by 2 bases; unmatched bases: 1. CDR3 length: 12 residues. CDR1 and CDR2 (germline): MNHEY, SVGEGT. The chain's CDR3 is CASSGTAYEQYF. Here the CDR3 DNA reads TGTGCCAGCAGCGGGACAGCCTACGAGCAGTACTTC.

The V and J genes are TRBV27 and TRBJ1-4, with TRBD1 as a possible D gene (5 bases). This CDR3 contains 14 residues. In germline, CDR1 is MNHEY, CDR2 SMNVEV (reference sequence). Deletions cut 3 bases from V and 6 bases from J, with 11 bases between. This chain's CDR3 is CASSFTGPYEKLFF. CDR3 nucleotide sequence: TGTGCCAGCAGTTTTACAGGCCCCTATGAAAAACTGTTTTTT.

This chain links TRBV29-1 with TRBJ1-1, with TRBD1 matching 8 bases. In germline, CDR1 is SQVTM, CDR2 ANQGSEA. Trimming took 7 bases from V and 1 from J; bases not matched to a gene: 5. This CDR3 is 13 amino acids long. CDR3 amino acids: CSDQTGANTEAFF. For the CDR3, the DNA is TGCAGCGACCAGACAGGGGCGAACACTGAAGCTTTCTTT.

CDR3 in amino acids: CASSDPARGNTIYF. The DNA of the CDR3 is TGTGCCAGCAGTGACCCAGCGAGAGGAAACACCATATATTTT. This chain joins TRBV2 and TRBJ1-3; D uncertain. CDR3 length: 14 residues. The ends were cut back, 3 bases at V and 4 bases at J, with 10 bases in the middle. Germline values: CDR1 SNHLY, CDR2 FYNNEI. The complete variable domain, with remaining parts taken from reference TRBV2 and TRBJ1-3, reads EPEVTQTPSHQVTQMGQEVILRCVPISNHLYFYWYRQILGQKVEFLVSFYNNEISEKSEIFDDQFSVERPDGSNFTLKIRSTKLEDSAMYFCASSDPARGNTIYFGEGSWLTVV.

The genes are TRBV5-1 and TRBJ1-1; D ambiguous. The germline gives CDR1 SGHRS, CDR2 YFSETQ. The CDR3 runs to 15 residues. Trimming shortened V by 0 bases and J by 1 base, and 10 bases separated the two germline ends. The CDR3 sequence is CASSLEPGRNTEAFF. The CDR3 DNA sequence: TGCGCCAGCAGCTTGGAGCCAGGCAGGAACACTGAAGCTTTCTTT.

The rearrangement uses TRBV7-3 and TRBJ1-3; TRBD1 is a possible D gene (6 bases). Germline CDR1 reads SGHTA; CDR2 reads FQGTGA. V was clipped by 10 bases and J by 4 bases, with 29 bases between them. CDR3 size: 18 residues. This CDR3 is CATFRPRTVSKLGNTIYF. In nucleotides, the CDR3 is TGTGCCACCTTCAGGCCCCGGACAGTCTCAAAACTCGGAAACACCATATATTTT.

The chain joins TRBV10-1 to TRBJ2-7; the match to TRBD2 covers 10 bases. V gave up 3 bases and J gave up 2 bases; unmatched junction bases: 7. CDR3 length equals 16 residues. Germline loops: CDR1 WNHNN, CDR2 SYGVQD (reference sequence). Here the CDR3 reads CASSDLRTSGTYEQYF. DNA of the CDR3: TGCGCCAGCAGTGACCTTAGGACTAGCGGAACCTACGAGCAGTACTTC.

J is TRBJ2-2 and V is TRBV7-9; D gene unclear. V gave up 6 bases and J gave up 5 bases, with 10 bases separating them. This CDR3 spans 13 amino acids. Looked up from germline, CDR1 is SEHNR and CDR2 is FQNEAQ (reference sequence). DNA of the CDR3: TGTGCCAGCAGTCCGAGTTCGACCGGGGAGCTGTTTTTT. This gives the protein CASSPSSTGELFF.

This chain uses TRBV28 with TRBJ2-7; 10 bases are shared with TRBD2. Germline V lookup: CDR1 MDHEN, CDR2 SYDVKM. CDR3 length: 14 residues. V lost 6 bases, J lost 5 bases, and 7 bases stayed unmatched. CDR3 sequence: CASRSSGSGNEQYF. CDR3 sequence (DNA): TGTGCCAGCAGATCTAGCGGGAGTGGGAACGAGCAGTACTTC.

The genes are TRBV28 and TRBJ1-1; TRBD1 matches 7 bases. The germline gives CDR1 MDHEN, CDR2 SYDVKM. The CDR3 has 13 amino acids. With 6 bases clipped from V and 0 bases from J, the junction kept 1 base outside the gene matches. The CDR3 DNA reads as TGTGCCAGCAGGGGACAGATGAACACTGAAGCTTTCTTT. It is translated as CASRGQMNTEAFF.

This chain joins TRBV28 and TRBJ2-7; D remains unclear. Germline CDR1 MDHEN, CDR2 SYDVKM. This CDR3 is built from 13 residues. V lost 7 bases to trimming and J lost 6 bases, with 16 bases between them. In DNA, the CDR3 is TGTGCCAGCAAACAACCGGGTGGCCTCGAGCAGTACTTC. Its protein product is CASKQPGGLEQYF.

The rearrangement uses TRBV5-1 and TRBJ2-7; TRBD1 agrees at 7 bases. The junction had 6 bases not matched to a gene; V was cut back by 0 bases and J by 6 bases. The CDR3 is made up of 14 amino acids. In germline, CDR1 is SGHRS, CDR2 YFSETQ. The CDR3 loop is CASSLGDRDGEQYF. For the CDR3, the DNA is TGCGCCAGCAGCTTGGGTGACAGGGACGGCGAGCAGTACTTC.

The chain joins TRBV27 to TRBJ2-6; TRBD2 aligns across 10 bases. The CDR3 runs 19 residues. CDR1 MNHEY and CDR2 SMNVEV come from the germline V gene (reference sequence). The junction had 13 bases not matched to a gene; V was cut back by 5 bases and J by 3 bases. DNA of the CDR3: TGTGCCAGCAGTCTCAAGCGGGAGGGCCGTGCGAGTGGGGCCAACGTCCTGACTTTC. Its translation is CASSLKREGRASGANVLTF.

This chain joins TRBV30 and TRBJ2-5; 8 bases map to TRBD1. This CDR3 spans 11 amino acids. From germline, CDR1 is GTSNPN and CDR2 SVGIG (reference sequence). With V trimmed by 3 bases and J by 9 bases, 3 bases remained unmatched. The chain's CDR3 is CAWRTGDAQYF. For the CDR3, the DNA is TGTGCCTGGAGGACAGGGGATGCCCAGTACTTC.

The chain is built from TRBV7-2 and TRBJ2-7; perhaps TRBD1 as D (6 bases). The germline V gene has CDR1 SGHTA and CDR2 FQGNSA. This CDR3 comprises 13 residues. V was clipped by 4 bases and J by 4 bases, with 11 bases between them. The CDR3 DNA is TGTGCCAGCAGCTGGGACACCTTTTACGAGCAGTACTTC. Its protein product is CASSWDTFYEQYF.

The rearrangement uses TRBV6-5 and TRBJ2-3; D remains unclear. The CDR3 sequence is 10 residues long. Between the trimmed V and J ends, which lost 11 bases and 4 bases, there was a span of 7 bases. CDR1 MNHEY and CDR2 SVGAGI come from the germline V gene. The CDR3 coding sequence is TGTGCCGTAGCCCCAGATACGCAGTATTTT. The encoded protein is CAVAPDTQYF.